The rows below give T cell receptor beta chains drawn from one sample of a study of shared clonotypes between healthy human individuals. Assay used: immunoSEQ multiplex PCR; TCRdb lists only in-frame clones, some missing. The sample lists 2 million to 3 million clones, roughly 93% seen once, with around 0.4% in the top ten. Sequenced sample: naive CD4+ T cells from PBMCs. These receptors came from a man younger than 35 in good health. Some clones in this sample may be carry-over from other donors' samples. Each CDR3 is given with its conserved first and last residue. Fields, in order: CDR3 DNA, CDR3 protein, V gene, clone size, D gene, J gene. A D gene is named only where the DNA matches it firmly. Expanded clones are given a class, and other clones once, few, many or no size at all.

TGTGCCAGCAGCTTGGTCACGAACCCCACAGATACGCAGTATTTT,CASSLVTNPTDTQYF,TRBV5-5,NA,NA,TRBJ2-3
TGTGCCAGCAGTCGAAACCCGGGACAGGGGGCTGTCTACGAGCAGTACTTC,CASSRNPGQGAVYEQYF,TRBV7-9,NA,TRBD1,TRBJ2-7
TGCGCCAGCAGTTCCGGCGGGACCTACAATGAGCAGTTCTTC,CASSSGGTYNEQFF,TRBV5-1,NA,NA,TRBJ2-1
TGTGCCAGCAGGTACAGTTCCCTAGGCTACACCTTC,CASRYSSLGYTF,TRBV2,few,NA,TRBJ1-2
TGCGCCAGCAGTGGACAGGGGGCTTCTTATAATTCACCCCTCCACTTT,CASSGQGASYNSPLHF,TRBV10-1,NA,TRBD1,TRBJ1-6
TGTGCCAGCAGCTTCCAATTAGCGGGAGGGGAATACAATGAGCAGTTCTTC,CASSFQLAGGEYNEQFF,TRBV5-5,NA,TRBD2,TRBJ2-1
TGTGCCATCAGTCGTGCGGGTCAGGGCAATGAGCAGTTCTTC,CAISRAGQGNEQFF,TRBV10-3,NA,NA,TRBJ2-1
TGCGCCAGCAGTGACACATGGACAGGGGGAAACAATGAGCAGTTCTTC,CASSDTWTGGNNEQFF,TRBV10-1,NA,TRBD1,TRBJ2-1
TGCGCCAGCAGCAGCGGGCTTCTCACCGGAAACACCATATATTTT,CASSSGLLTGNTIYF,TRBV5-1,NA,NA,TRBJ1-3
TGTGCCAGCAGTTTAGTGGAAAATTCACCCCTCCACTTT,CASSLVENSPLHF,TRBV28,NA,NA,TRBJ1-6
TGCAGCGTTACAGCTAACTATGGCTACACCTTC,CSVTANYGYTF,TRBV29-1,NA,NA,TRBJ1-2
TGTGCCAGCCTTACCTGGAGCTCTGGAAACACCATATATTTT,CASLTWSSGNTIYF,TRBV28,NA,NA,TRBJ1-3
TGTGTTACAACAACAGGGAGCTACGAGCAGTACTTC,CVTTTGSYEQYF,TRBV28,NA,NA,TRBJ2-7
TGTGCCATCAGTGCGGGACTAGCGGGACCCTCCTACGAGCAGTACTTC,CAISAGLAGPSYEQYF,TRBV10-3,NA,TRBD2,TRBJ2-7
TGCAGCGTTGAAGGGGGTAGCGGGGACTCCTACAATGAGCAGTTCTTC,CSVEGGSGDSYNEQFF,TRBV29-1,NA,TRBD2,TRBJ2-1
TGTGCCAGCAGTCCCCGGGCAGGACCTAGCACAGATACGCAGTATTTT,CASSPRAGPSTDTQYF,TRBV27,once,NA,TRBJ2-3
TGTGCCAGCAGTCCGACAGCATTGAGCTCCTACAATGAGCAGTTCTTC,CASSPTALSSYNEQFF,TRBV6-4,NA,NA,TRBJ2-1
TGCAGCGTACCGGCCTACCCTCAAGAGACCCAGTACTTC,CSVPAYPQETQYF,TRBV29-1,NA,NA,TRBJ2-5
TGTGCCAGCAGCGCGGGACAAGGCGCCTATGGCTACACCTTC,CASSAGQGAYGYTF,TRBV7-2,NA,NA,TRBJ1-2
TGTGCCAGCAGTCAACAGGGCTATGGCTACACCTTC,CASSQQGYGYTF,TRBV2,once,NA,TRBJ1-2
TGCGCCAGCAGCCTATTGAATGAGCAGTTCTTC,CASSLLNEQFF,TRBV5-1,few,NA,TRBJ2-1
TGCAGCGTTGACGGCTCCTGGGATACGCAGTATTTT,CSVDGSWDTQYF,TRBV29-1,once,NA,TRBJ2-3
TGTGCCAGTAGCGGACTGGCAGGGGGTAACTATGGCTACACCTTC,CASSGLAGGNYGYTF,TRBV19,NA,TRBD1,TRBJ1-2
TGCGCCAGCAGCTTGGGTAGGGGCACAGATACGCAGTATTTT,CASSLGRGTDTQYF,TRBV5-1,NA,NA,TRBJ2-3
TGCGCCAGCAGCTCCCTGGGAGGGACAGGGTTGACTGAAGCTTTCTTT,CASSSLGGTGLTEAFF,TRBV5-1,NA,TRBD1,TRBJ1-1
TGTGCCAGCAGCTTAGCTCTACAAAACGTCCTGACTTTC,CASSLALQNVLTF,TRBV7-9,once,NA,TRBJ2-6
TGCGCCAGCAGCTTTGGAGGATTCGGCCAAGAGACCCAGTACTTC,CASSFGGFGQETQYF,TRBV5-1,NA,NA,TRBJ2-5
TGTGCCAGCAGCGCCAGGGGGCGGAGCTCCTACAATGAGCAGTTCTTC,CASSARGRSSYNEQFF,TRBV28,NA,TRBD1,TRBJ2-1
TGTGCCAGCAGCTTAGTGGAAGATACGCAGTATTTT,CASSLVEDTQYF,TRBV11-2,NA,NA,TRBJ2-3
TGCGCCAGCAGCTTAGGGGTAGCGACAGATACGCAGTATTTT,CASSLGVATDTQYF,TRBV5-1,NA,NA,TRBJ2-3
TGTGCCAGTAGTCCCCGGACTACAGATACGCAGTATTTT,CASSPRTTDTQYF,TRBV19,NA,NA,TRBJ2-3
TGCGCCAGCAGCCAAGACGACAGACCGAATCAGCCCCAGCATTTT,CASSQDDRPNQPQHF,TRBV4-1,NA,NA,TRBJ1-5
TGTGCCAGCAGCGAAGAGGCCGGGACTAGCGAAAACATTCAGTACTTC,CASSEEAGTSENIQYF,TRBV21-1,NA,NA,TRBJ2-4
TGCAGTGCTAGAGGTGAAGATACGCAGTATTTT,CSARGEDTQYF,TRBV20-1,once,NA,TRBJ2-3
TGTGCCAGCAGTTTGAGGACCTATTATAGCAATCAGCCCCAGCATTTT,CASSLRTYYSNQPQHF,TRBV28,NA,NA,TRBJ1-5
TGTGCCAGCAGCTTCGAGAGGACTGAAGCTTTCTTT,CASSFERTEAFF,TRBV5-6,NA,NA,TRBJ1-1
TGCAACCTAGGAGGCTACACCTTC,CNLGGYTF,TRBV20-1,NA,NA,TRBJ1-2
TGCAGCGTTCTCGAAGACAGCTACGAGCAGTACTTC,CSVLEDSYEQYF,TRBV29-1,once,NA,TRBJ2-7
TGTGCCAGCTCCCCGCGAGGAACAGATACGCAGTATTTT,CASSPRGTDTQYF,TRBV6-4,NA,NA,TRBJ2-3
TGCGCCAGCAGCCAAGCGGATCCCCTTACTTATGGCTACACCTTC,CASSQADPLTYGYTF,TRBV4-3,NA,NA,TRBJ1-2
TGTGCCAGTAGCCCGAGACAGGGGTTGACCGAGTACTTC,CASSPRQGLTEYF,TRBV19,once,TRBD1,TRBJ2-5
TGTGCCAGCAGCCCCTTCCTAGCGGGAGCAAGGGAGCAGTTCTTC,CASSPFLAGAREQFF,TRBV27,few,TRBD2,TRBJ2-1
TGTGCCACCAGCCAGGACAGGGGGCTCTTTGGGAATGAGCAGTTCTTC,CATSQDRGLFGNEQFF,TRBV15,once,TRBD1,TRBJ2-1
TGTGCCAGCAGAGGCAGCCCCTACGAGCAGTACTTC,CASRGSPYEQYF,TRBV25-1,NA,NA,TRBJ2-7
TGTGCCAGCAGTCCTAGGTCAAGCGCCCCGTTTGATGAGCAGTTCTTC,CASSPRSSAPFDEQFF,TRBV6-4,once,NA,TRBJ2-1
TGCGCCAGCAGCCAGGAGGGACAGGCCCAAGAGACCCAGTACTTC,CASSQEGQAQETQYF,TRBV4-1,NA,TRBD1,TRBJ2-5
TGTGCCAGCAGCACTACAGGGTACACTGAAGCTTTCTTT,CASSTTGYTEAFF,TRBV7-3,NA,NA,TRBJ1-1
TGTGCCAGTAATCGACAATTTTCTTCCTACGAGCAGTACTTC,CASNRQFSSYEQYF,TRBV19,once,NA,TRBJ2-7
TGTGCCAGCAGCGTAGAGGCACACCGGCTGACTGAAGCTTTCTTT,CASSVEAHRLTEAFF,TRBV9,NA,NA,TRBJ1-1
TGTGCCAGCAGCTTAGCGACAGGTGTGAACACTGAAGCTTTCTTT,CASSLATGVNTEAFF,TRBV7-9,NA,NA,TRBJ1-1
TGCGCCAGCAGCCTGACGACTAGCGGAACCTACGAGCAGTACTTC,CASSLTTSGTYEQYF,TRBV5-1,NA,TRBD2,TRBJ2-7
TGTGCCAGCAGCTCGGGACTCAGCACAGATACGCAGTATTTT,CASSSGLSTDTQYF,TRBV7-3,NA,NA,TRBJ2-3
TGTGCCAGCAGAGATGACAGGGGTAGAACTGAAGCTTTCTTT,CASRDDRGRTEAFF,TRBV6-4,NA,TRBD1,TRBJ1-1
TGTGCCAGCAGCGCTTCAGTGACTAGTGATCATGAGCAGTTCTTC,CASSASVTSDHEQFF,TRBV9,NA,NA,TRBJ2-1